What follows is one T cell receptor beta chain and its context. The antigen is not known. The record originates from a study of identical twins. Findings of the study overall: Modeled out-of-frame TCR alpha sharing in monozygotic twins fell below observed levels.

This CDR3 has 15 amino acids. The V gene's germline CDR1 is SGHVS and CDR2 FNYEAQ. Germline trimming cut 5 bases from V and 7 bases from J; bases unmatched to any gene: 3. TCRdb fed the 5' RACE reads into MiXCR, producing one record per CDR3 protein. The table shows about 530,000 distinct CDR3 sequences, with roughly 15% occurring only once. Another study also made use of these data, one on yellow fever vaccine responses in identical twins.

The chain joins TRBV7-6 to TRBJ1-6; TRBD1 matches at 12 bases. The sequence came from a woman younger than 30 in good health. Specimen: CD4+ T cells sorted from blood. This chain's CDR3 is CASSTGTGGNSPLHF. The CDR3 DNA follows: TGTGCCAGCAGCACCGGGACAGGGGGCAATTCACCCCTCCACTTT.